This TCR beta chain was obtained from a study of blood T cell repertoires in COVID-19. The CDR3 has 14 amino acids. Germline CDR1 is ENHRY and CDR2 is SYGVKD. Deletions cut 0 bases from V and 7 bases from J, with 13 bases between. As handled by the study authors: Nucleated cell counts were estimated from reference gene primer amplification. The repertoire was sequenced with immunoSEQ multiplex PCR; TCRdb's copy has only in-frame clones and lacks some. The V and J calls and clone size come from that table; D and trimming were worked out from the DNA. The table has around 180,000 clones, 84% seen once. The TCR sequence derives from a man aged 50 or older who had recovered from COVID-19. Material: PBMCs or T cells enriched from blood (not recorded which). The chain is built from TRBV10-3 and TRBJ2-7; maybe TRBD2 (5 bases). DNA of the CDR3: TGTGCCATCAGTGAGTCAAGGGCAGGCGGGGAGCAGTACTTC. Amino acid sequence: CAISESRAGGEQYF.